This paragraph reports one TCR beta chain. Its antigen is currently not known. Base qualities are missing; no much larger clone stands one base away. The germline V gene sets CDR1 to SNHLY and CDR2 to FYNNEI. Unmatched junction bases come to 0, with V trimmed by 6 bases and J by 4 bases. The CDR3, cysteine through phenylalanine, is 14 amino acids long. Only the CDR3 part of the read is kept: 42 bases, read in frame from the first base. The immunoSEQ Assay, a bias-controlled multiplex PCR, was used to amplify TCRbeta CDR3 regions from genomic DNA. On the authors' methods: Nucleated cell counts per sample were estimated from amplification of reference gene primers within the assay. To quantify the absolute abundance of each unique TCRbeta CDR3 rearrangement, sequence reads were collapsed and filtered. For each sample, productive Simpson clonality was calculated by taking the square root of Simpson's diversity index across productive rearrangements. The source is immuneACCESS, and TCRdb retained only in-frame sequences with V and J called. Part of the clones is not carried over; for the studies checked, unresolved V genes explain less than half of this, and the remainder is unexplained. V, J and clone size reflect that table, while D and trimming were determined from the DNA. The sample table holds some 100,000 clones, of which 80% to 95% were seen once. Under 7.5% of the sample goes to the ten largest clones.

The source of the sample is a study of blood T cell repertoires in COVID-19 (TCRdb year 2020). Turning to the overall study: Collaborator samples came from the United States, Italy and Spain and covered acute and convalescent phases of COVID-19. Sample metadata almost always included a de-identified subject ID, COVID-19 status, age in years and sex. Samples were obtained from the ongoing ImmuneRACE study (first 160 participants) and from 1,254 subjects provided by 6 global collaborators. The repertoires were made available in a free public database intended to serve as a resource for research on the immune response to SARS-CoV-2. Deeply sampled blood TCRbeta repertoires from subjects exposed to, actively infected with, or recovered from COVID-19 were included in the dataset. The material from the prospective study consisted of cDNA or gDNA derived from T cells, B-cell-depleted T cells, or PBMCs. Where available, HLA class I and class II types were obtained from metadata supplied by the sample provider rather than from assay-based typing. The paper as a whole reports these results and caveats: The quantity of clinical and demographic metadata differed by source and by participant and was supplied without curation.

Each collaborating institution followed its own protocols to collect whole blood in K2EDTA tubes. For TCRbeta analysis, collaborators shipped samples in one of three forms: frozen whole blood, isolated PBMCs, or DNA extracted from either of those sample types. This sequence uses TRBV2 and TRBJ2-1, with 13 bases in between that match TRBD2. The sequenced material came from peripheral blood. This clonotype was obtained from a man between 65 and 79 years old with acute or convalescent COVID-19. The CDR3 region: CASRGLAGYNEQFF. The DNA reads TGTGCCAGCAGGGGACTAGCGGGATACAATGAGCAGTTCTTC.